This record covers a single T cell receptor beta chain. Its recognized antigen is unknown. No qualities accompany the bases; no much larger clone lies one base away. This specimen belongs to a study of OX40 agonist ivuxolimab in advanced cancers. Turning to the overall study: Ivuxolimab was an agonistic, fully human IgG2 monoclonal antibody directed against OX40 (CD134), a costimulatory receptor. Intravenous ivuxolimab was administered to patients every 2 weeks at six dose levels: 0.01, 0.1, 0.3, 1.5, 3 and 10 mg/kg. Of the 50 to 55 dose-escalation patients, hepatocellular carcinoma was present in 19, melanoma in about 15, renal cell carcinoma in 9 and head and neck cancer in 9. The dose-escalation cohort was about 83% male with a mean age of around 64 years, ranging from roughly 23 to 90. Patients were allowed to have had prior anti-PD-1, anti-PD-L1 or anti-CTLA-4 therapy, and approximately 40% of the dose-escalation patients had been treated with checkpoint inhibitors. Partial responses occurred in three dose-escalation patients: two with cutaneous melanoma and one with hepatocellular carcinoma. Peripheral TCRbeta sequencing aimed to test whether ivuxolimab altered TCR sequence diversity and caused clonal T-cell expansion. The paper reports the monotherapy dose-escalation portion (N of about 50 patients) of the phase I ivuxolimab trial. Overall study results and their limits: Low levels of normalized T-cell clonal expansion were also seen in some patients who did not respond. In the 0.1-3.0 mg/kg groups, partial responders had among the lowest normalized peripheral clonal expansion, particularly in CD8+ T cells. The antigen specificity of the peripheral T cells that underwent clonal expansion was not determined. After ivuxolimab, expanded clones were on average more numerous among CD8+ T cells than among CD4+ T cells. At doses of 0.1 to 3.0 mg/kg, clonal expansion of both CD4+ and CD8+ T cells in blood was seen between baseline and week 6.

Patients with autoimmune disease history or receiving systemic immunosuppression were excluded from the trial. In every dose cohort, peripheral blood was drawn for TCR sequencing at baseline, cycle 4 day 1, and cycle 7 day 1. Samples came from an open-label, multicenter, first-in-human phase I dose-escalation trial of ivuxolimab. Adults with locally advanced or metastatic melanoma, renal cell, hepatocellular, or head and neck squamous cell carcinoma were enrolled in the trial. CD4+ and CD8+ T cells were sorted separately from peripheral blood before TCR sequencing. Genomic DNA was extracted from sorted cells for sequencing of the TCRbeta CDR3 region. The immunoSEQ Assay was used to sequence the TCRbeta CDR3 regions. Sourced from immuneACCESS, this table was stored by TCRdb with only in-frame sequences that have V and J called. A share of the clones is absent; for the studies checked, an unresolved V gene accounts for under half, and the remainder has no known explanation. The sample table contains 77,000 or so clones; only one count was recorded for around 92% of them. The ten largest clonotypes hold 0.53% of the sample.

From the cysteine through the phenylalanine, the CDR3 covers 17 amino acids. Left in the record is the CDR3 DNA by itself, 51 bases read in frame from the first base. V is cut back by 3 bases and J by 4 bases, with 10 bases in the junction unmatched. Taken from the germline V gene, the CDR1 and CDR2 loops are SGHTA and FQGTGA. The input for sequencing was CD4+ or CD8+ T cells sorted from blood, taken in a trial of the OX40 agonist ivuxolimab. This chain joins TRBV7-3 to TRBJ2-3, with 10 bases matching TRBD2. This receptor was taken from an adult with an advanced solid tumor such as melanoma, head and neck, liver or kidney cancer. The base sequence is TGTGCCAGCAGCTTGGCCCCTCGAGCGGGAGGGCCAGATACGCAGTATTTT. This translates into CASSLAPRAGGPDTQYF.